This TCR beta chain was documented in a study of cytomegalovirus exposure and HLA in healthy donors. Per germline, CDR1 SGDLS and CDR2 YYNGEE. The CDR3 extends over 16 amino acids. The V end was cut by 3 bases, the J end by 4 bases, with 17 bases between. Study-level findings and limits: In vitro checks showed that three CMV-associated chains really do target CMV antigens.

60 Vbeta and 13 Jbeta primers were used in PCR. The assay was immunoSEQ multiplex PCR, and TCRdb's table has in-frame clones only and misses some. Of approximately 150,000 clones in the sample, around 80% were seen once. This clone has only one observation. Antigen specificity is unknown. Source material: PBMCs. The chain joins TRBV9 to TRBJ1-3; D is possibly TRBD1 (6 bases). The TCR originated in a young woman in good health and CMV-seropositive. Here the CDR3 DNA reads TGTGCCAGCAGCGGAGGGACACTAGAGAAAGGAAACACCATATATTTT. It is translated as CASSGGTLEKGNTIYF.